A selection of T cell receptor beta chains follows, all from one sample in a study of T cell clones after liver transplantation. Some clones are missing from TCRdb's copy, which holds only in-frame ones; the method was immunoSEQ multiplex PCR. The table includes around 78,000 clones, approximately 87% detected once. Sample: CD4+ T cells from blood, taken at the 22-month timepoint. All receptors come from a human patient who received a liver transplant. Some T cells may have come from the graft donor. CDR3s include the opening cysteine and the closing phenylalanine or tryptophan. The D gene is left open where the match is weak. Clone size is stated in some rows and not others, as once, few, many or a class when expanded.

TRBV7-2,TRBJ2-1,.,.,CASSRVDTIYNEQFF,TGTGCCAGCAGCCGCGTGGACACCATTTACAATGAGCAGTTCTTC
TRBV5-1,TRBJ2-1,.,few,CASSSRDTYNEQFF,TGCGCCAGCAGCTCCCGGGACACTTACAATGAGCAGTTCTTC
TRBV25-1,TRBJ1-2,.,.,CASSDRSLSYGYTF,TGTGCCAGCAGTGACCGGAGCTTGTCCTATGGCTACACCTTC
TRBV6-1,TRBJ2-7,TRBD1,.,CASSFDRGAYEQYF,TGTGCCAGCAGTTTTGACAGGGGGGCCTACGAGCAGTACTTC
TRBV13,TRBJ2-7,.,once,CASSLGWISSESEQYF,TGTGCCAGCAGCTTAGGCTGGATATCATCGGAGAGCGAGCAGTACTTC
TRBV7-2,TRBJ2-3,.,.,CASSTSRNAGTQYF,TGTGCCAGCAGCACCTCCAGGAATGCCGGTACGCAGTATTTT
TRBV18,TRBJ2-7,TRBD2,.,CASSPEPGGSGQYF,TGTGCCAGCTCACCTGAGCCGGGCGGGAGTGGGCAGTACTTC
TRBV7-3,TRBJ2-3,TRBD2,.,CASSRVGTSGTDTQYF,TGTGCCAGCAGCCGAGTGGGGACTAGCGGCACAGATACGCAGTATTTT
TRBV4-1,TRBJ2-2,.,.,CASSQGNRVLAGELFF,TGCGCCAGCAGCCAAGGGAACAGGGTTCTCGCCGGGGAGCTGTTTTTT
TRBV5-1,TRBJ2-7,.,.,CASTTGSHSYEQYF,TGCGCCAGCACAACAGGGAGTCATTCCTACGAGCAGTACTTC
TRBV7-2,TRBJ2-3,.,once,CASSLGGFTDTQYF,TGTGCCAGCAGCTTAGGAGGCTTCACAGATACGCAGTATTTT
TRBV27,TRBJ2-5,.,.,CASSSLQVQGRQPETQYF,TGTGCCAGCAGTTCGTTACAGGTCCAGGGCCGCCAGCCAGAGACCCAGTACTTC
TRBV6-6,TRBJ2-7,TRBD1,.,CASSSGGEREQYF,TGTGCCAGCAGTTCAGGGGGCGAAAGGGAGCAGTACTTC
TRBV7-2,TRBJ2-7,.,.,CASSLVPGGSVYEQYF,TGTGCCAGCAGCTTAGTCCCGGGGGGCAGTGTTTACGAGCAGTACTTC
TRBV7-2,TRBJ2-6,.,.,CASSFRGGHPTTGANVLTF,TGTGCCAGCAGCTTCCGGGGCGGACATCCCACAACTGGGGCCAACGTCCTGACTTTC
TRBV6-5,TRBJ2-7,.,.,CASSLVQGYEQYF,TGTGCCAGCAGCCTTGTACAGGGCTACGAGCAGTACTTC
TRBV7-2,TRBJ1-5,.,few,CASSLGLSGNQPQHF,TGTGCCAGCAGCTTAGGACTTAGTGGGAATCAGCCCCAGCATTTT
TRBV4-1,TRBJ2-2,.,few,CASSQDVRLVTGELFF,TGCGCCAGCAGCCAAGATGTAAGACTAGTCACCGGGGAGCTGTTTTTT
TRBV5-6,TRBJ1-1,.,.,CASSLAGNEAFF,TGTGCCAGCAGCTTGGCTGGGAATGAAGCTTTCTTT
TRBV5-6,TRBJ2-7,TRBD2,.,CASSLEAAASGEPYEQYF,TGTGCCAGCAGCTTGGAGGCTGCGGCTAGCGGAGAACCCTACGAGCAGTACTTC
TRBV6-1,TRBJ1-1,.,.,CASSSLQSTEAFF,TGTGCCAGCAGTTCGCTACAGTCTACTGAAGCTTTCTTT
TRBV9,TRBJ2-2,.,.,CASSVDPPGWGNTGELFF,TGTGCCAGCAGCGTAGACCCACCGGGCTGGGGGAACACCGGGGAGCTGTTTTTT
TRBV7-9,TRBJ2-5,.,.,CASLKTETQYF,TGTGCCTCCCTAAAGACGGAGACCCAGTACTTC
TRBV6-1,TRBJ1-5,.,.,CASSETLEGPQHF,TGTGCCAGCAGTGAAACCTTAGAGGGGCCCCAGCATTTT
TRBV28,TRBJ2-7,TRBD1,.,CASTGQGPYEQYF,TGTGCCAGCACCGGACAGGGGCCCTACGAGCAGTACTTC
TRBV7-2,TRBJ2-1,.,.,CASSFPSGEQFF,TGTGCCAGCAGCTTCCCTAGTGGTGAGCAGTTCTTC
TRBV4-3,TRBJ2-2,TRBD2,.,CASSLGTSGSIGGELFF,TGCGCCAGCAGCCTCGGGACTAGCGGGAGTATAGGCGGGGAGCTGTTTTTT
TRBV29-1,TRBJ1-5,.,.,CSVLTGKGPQHF,TGCAGCGTCCTCACAGGCAAAGGGCCCCAGCATTTT
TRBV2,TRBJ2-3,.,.,CASTSPTWTGDTQYF,TGTGCCAGCACCTCGCCCACGTGGACGGGGGATACGCAGTATTTT
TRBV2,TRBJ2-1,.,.,CASRTEGDEQFF,TGTGCCAGCAGAACAGAGGGCGATGAGCAGTTCTTC
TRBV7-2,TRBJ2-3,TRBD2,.,CASRVLAGTDTQYF,TGTGCCAGCAGAGTTCTAGCGGGGACAGATACGCAGTATTTT
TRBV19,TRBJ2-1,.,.,CASSPGAYNEQFF,TGTGCCAGTAGTCCGGGGGCCTACAATGAGCAGTTCTTC
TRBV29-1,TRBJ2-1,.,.,CSVGTSLGEQFF,TGCAGCGTTGGAACTAGCTTGGGTGAGCAGTTCTTC
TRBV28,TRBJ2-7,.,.,CASKKWDNYEQYF,TGTGCCAGCAAAAAATGGGACAACTACGAGCAGTACTTC
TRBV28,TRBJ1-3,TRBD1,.,CASSFGQGVRNTIYF,TGTGCCAGCAGTTTCGGGCAGGGGGTTAGAAACACCATATATTTT